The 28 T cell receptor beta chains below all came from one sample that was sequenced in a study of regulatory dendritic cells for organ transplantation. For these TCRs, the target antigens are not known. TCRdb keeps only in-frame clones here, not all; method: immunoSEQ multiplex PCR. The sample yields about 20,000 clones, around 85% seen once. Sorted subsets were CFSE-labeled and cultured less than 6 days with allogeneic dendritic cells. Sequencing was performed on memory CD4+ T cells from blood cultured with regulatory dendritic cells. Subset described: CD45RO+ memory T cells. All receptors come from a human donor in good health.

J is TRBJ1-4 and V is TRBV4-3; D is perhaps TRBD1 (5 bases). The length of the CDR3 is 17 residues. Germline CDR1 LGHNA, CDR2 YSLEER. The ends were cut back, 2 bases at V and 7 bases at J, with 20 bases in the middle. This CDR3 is CASSQNRPGFLGEKLFF. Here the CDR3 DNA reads TGCGCCAGCAGCCAAAATCGGCCAGGGTTTCTGGGTGAAAAACTGTTTTTT.

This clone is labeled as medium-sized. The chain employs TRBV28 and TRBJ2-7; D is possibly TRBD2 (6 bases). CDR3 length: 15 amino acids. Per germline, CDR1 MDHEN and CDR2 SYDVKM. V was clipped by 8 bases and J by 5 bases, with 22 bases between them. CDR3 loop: CASHAPGRGVNEQYF. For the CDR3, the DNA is TGTGCCAGCCATGCTCCGGGACGCGGGGTCAACGAGCAGTACTTC.

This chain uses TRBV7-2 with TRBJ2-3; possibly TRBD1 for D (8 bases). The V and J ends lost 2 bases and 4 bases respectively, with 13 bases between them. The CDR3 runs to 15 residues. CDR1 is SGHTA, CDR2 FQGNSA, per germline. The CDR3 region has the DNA TGTGCCAGCAGCTTAAACAGGGGGGGTGCAGATACGCAGTATTTT. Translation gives CASSLNRGGADTQYF.

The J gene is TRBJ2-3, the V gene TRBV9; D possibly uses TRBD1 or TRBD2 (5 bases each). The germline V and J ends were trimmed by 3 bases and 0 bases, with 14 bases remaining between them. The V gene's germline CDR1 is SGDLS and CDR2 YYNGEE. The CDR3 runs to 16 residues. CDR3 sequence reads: CASSASGTKSTDTQYF. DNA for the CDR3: TGTGCCAGCAGCGCCTCCGGGACCAAGAGCACAGATACGCAGTATTTT. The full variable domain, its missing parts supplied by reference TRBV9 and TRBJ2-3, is DSGVTQTPKHLITATGQRVTLRCSPRSGDLSVYWYQQSLDQGLQFLIQYYNGEERAKGNILERFSAQQFPDLHSELNLSSLELGDSALYFCASSASGTKSTDTQYFGPGTRLTVL.

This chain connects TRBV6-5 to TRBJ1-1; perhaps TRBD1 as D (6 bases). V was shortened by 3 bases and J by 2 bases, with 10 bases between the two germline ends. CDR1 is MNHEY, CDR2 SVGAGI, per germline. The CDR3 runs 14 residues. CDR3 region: CASSYGGPNTEAFF. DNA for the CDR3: TGTGCCAGCAGTTATGGGGGGCCCAACACTGAAGCTTTCTTT.

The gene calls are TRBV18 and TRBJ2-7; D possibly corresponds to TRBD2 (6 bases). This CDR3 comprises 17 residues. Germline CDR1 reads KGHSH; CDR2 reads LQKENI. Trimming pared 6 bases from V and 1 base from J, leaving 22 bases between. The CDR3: CASSNWGSGRGSYEQYF. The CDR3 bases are TGTGCCAGCTCGAATTGGGGGTCCGGGAGAGGTTCCTACGAGCAGTACTTC.

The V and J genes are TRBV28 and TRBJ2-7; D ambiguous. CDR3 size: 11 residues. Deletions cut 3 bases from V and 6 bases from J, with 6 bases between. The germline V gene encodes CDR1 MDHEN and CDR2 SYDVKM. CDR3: CASSLLGEQYF. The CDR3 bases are TGTGCCAGCAGTTTGTTGGGCGAGCAGTACTTC.

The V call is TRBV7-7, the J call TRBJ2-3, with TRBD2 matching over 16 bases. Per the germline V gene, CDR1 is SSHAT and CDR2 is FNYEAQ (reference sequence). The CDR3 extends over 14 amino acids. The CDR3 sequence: CASSQGLAGGLQYF. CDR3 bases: TGTGCTAGCTCTCAGGGACTAGCGGGAGGGTTGCAGTATTTT. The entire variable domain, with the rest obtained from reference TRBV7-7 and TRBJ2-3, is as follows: GAGVSQSPRYKVTKRGQDVTLRCDPISSHATLYWYQQALGQGPEFLTYFNYEAQPDKSGLPSDRFSAERPEGSISTLTIQRTEQRDSAMYRCASSQGLAGGLQYFGPGTRLTVL.

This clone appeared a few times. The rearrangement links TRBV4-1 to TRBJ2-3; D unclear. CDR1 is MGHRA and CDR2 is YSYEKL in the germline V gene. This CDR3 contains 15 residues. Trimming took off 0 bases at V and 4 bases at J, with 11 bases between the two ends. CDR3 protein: CASSQEESAADTQYF. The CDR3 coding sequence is TGCGCCAGCAGCCAAGAAGAATCGGCCGCAGATACGCAGTATTTT.

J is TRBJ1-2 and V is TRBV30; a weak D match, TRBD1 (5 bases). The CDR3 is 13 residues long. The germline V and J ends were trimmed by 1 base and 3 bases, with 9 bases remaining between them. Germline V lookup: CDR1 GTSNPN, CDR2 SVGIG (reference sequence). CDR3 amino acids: CAWSAQGHYGYTF. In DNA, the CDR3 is TGTGCCTGGAGTGCTCAGGGACACTATGGCTACACCTTC.

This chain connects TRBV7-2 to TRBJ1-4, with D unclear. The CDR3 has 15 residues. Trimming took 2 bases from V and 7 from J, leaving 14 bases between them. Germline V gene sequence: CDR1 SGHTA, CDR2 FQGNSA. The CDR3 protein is CASSLIKGEGEKLFF. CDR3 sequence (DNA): TGTGCCAGCAGCTTAATTAAGGGAGAAGGTGAAAAACTGTTTTTT.

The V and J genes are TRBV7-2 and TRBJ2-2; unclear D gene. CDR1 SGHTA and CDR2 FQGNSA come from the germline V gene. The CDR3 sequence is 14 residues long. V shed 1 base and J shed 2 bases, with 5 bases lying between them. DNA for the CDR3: TGTGCCAGCAGCTTAGATCTAAACACCGGGGAGCTGTTTTTT. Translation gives CASSLDLNTGELFF.

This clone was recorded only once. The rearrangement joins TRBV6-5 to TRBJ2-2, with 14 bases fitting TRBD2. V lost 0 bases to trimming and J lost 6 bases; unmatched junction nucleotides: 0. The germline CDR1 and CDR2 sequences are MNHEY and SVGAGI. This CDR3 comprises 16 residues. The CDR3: CASSYSTSGGAGELFF. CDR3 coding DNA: TGTGCCAGCAGTTACTCGACTAGCGGGGGGGCCGGGGAGCTGTTTTTT.

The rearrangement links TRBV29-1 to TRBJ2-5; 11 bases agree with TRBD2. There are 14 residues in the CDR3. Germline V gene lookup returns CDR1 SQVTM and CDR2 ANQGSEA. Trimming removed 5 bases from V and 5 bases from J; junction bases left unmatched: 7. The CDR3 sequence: CSVYSGRAYETQYF. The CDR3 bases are TGCAGCGTTTATAGCGGGAGGGCCTATGAGACCCAGTACTTC.

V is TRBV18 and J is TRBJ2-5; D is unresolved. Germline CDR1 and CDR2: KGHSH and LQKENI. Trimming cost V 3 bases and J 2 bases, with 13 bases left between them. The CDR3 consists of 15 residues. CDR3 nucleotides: TGTGCCAGCTCACCTTTTCACAGCGAACAAGAGACCCAGTACTTC. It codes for CASSPFHSEQETQYF.

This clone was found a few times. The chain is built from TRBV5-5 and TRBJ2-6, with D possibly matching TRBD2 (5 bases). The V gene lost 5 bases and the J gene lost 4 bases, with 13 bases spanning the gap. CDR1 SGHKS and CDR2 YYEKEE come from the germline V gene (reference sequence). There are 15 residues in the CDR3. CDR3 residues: CASSLSGSGANVLTF. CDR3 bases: TGTGCCAGCAGTTTGTCGGGGTCGGGGGCCAACGTCCTGACTTTC.

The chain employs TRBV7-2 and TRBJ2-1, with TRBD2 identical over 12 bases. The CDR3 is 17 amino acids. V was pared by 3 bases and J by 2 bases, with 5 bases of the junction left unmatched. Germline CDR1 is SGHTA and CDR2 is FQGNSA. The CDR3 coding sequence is TGTGCCAGCAGCTTTAAAGGACTAGCGGGGCCCTACAATGAGCAGTTCTTC. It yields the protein CASSFKGLAGPYNEQFF.

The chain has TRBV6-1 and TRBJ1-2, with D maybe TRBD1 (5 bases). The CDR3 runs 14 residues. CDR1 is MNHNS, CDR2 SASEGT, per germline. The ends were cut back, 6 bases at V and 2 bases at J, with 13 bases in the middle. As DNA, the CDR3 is TGTGCCAGCAGCCCAGGGAAGAACAACTATGGCTACACCTTC. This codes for CASSPGKNNYGYTF.

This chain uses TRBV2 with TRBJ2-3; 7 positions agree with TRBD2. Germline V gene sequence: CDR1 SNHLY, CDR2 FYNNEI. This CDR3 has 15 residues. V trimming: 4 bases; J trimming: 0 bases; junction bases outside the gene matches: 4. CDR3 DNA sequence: TGTGCCAGCAGTGCTGAGCGGGATAGCACAGATACGCAGTATTTT. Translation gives CASSAERDSTDTQYF.

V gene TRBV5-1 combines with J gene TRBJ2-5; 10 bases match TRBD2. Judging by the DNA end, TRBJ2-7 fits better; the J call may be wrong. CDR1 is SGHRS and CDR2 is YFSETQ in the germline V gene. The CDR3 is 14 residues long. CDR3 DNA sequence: TGCGCCAGCAGCTTTAAGACTAGCGGGTTCGAGCAGTACTTC. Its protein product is CASSFKTSGFEQYF.

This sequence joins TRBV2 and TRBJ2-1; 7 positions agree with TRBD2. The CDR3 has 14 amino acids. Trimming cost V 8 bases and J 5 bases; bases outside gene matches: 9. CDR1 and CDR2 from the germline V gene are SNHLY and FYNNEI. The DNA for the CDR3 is TGTGCCAGCCTCCGGACTAGGGCGGACAATGAGCAGTTCTTC. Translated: CASLRTRADNEQFF.

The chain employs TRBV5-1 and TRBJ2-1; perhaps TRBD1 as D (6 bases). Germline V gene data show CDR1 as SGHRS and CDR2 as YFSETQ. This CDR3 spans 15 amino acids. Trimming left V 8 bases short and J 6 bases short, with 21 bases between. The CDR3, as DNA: TGCGCCAGTACCCGGGTTTCAGGGGAGACCAATGAGCAGTTCTTC. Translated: CASTRVSGETNEQFF.

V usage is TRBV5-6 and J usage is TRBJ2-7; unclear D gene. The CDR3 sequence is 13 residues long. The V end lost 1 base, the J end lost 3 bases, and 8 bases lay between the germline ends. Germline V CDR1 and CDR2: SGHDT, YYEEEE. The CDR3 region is CASSLRQSYEQYF. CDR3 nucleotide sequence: TGTGCCAGCAGCTTGAGGCAGAGCTACGAGCAGTACTTC.

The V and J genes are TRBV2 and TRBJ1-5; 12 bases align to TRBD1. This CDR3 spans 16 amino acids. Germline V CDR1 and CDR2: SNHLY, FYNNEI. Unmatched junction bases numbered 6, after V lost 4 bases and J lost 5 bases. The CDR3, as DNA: TGTGCCAGCAGTGGTCTCGGGACAGGGGGCTATCAGCCCCAGCATTTT. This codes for CASSGLGTGGYQPQHF.

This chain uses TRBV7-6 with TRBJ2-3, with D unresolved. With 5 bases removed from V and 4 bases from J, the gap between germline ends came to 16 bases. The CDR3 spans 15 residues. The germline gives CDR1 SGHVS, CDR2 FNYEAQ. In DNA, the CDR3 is TGTGCCAGCAGCCTTGACTTTTCCTACTCAGATACGCAGTATTTT. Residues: CASSLDFSYSDTQYF. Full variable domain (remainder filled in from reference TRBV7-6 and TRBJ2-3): GAGVSQSPRYKVTKRGQDVALRCDPISGHVSLYWYRQALGQGPEFLTYFNYEAQQDKSGLPNDRFSAERPEGSISTLTIQRTEQRDSAMYRCASSLDFSYSDTQYFGPGTRLTVL.

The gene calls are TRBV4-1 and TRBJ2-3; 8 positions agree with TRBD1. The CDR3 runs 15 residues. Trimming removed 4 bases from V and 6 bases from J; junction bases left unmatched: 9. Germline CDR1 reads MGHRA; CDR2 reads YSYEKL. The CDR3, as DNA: TGCGCCAGCAGCCGGATGGGACAGGTAGGGGATACGCAGTATTTT. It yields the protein CASSRMGQVGDTQYF.

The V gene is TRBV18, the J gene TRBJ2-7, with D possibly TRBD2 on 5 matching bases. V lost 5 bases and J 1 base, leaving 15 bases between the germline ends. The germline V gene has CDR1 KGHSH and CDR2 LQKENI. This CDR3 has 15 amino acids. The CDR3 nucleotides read TGTGCCAGCTCAGCTTATAGCGCGCAGTCCTACGAGCAGTACTTC. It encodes CASSAYSAQSYEQYF.

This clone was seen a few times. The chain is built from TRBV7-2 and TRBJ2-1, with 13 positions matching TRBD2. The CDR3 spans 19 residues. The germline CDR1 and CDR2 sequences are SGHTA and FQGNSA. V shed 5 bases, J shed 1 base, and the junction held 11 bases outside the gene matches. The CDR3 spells CASSRPRTSGSGSYNEQFF. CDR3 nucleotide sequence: TGTGCCAGCAGCCGACCTAGGACTAGCGGGAGCGGATCCTACAATGAGCAGTTCTTC.